The rows below give T cell receptor beta chains drawn from one sample of a study of T cells in Graves' hyperthyroidism and ophthalmopathy. TCRdb redid the calling of the multiplex PCR reads with MiXCR, one entry per CDR3 protein. The sample yields under 450,000 distinct CDR3 sequences, about 17% seen once. The sequenced sample consisted of blood. These receptors were obtained from a woman in her thirties with Graves' hyperthyroidism that later progressed to Graves' ophthalmopathy. The CDR3 runs from the conserved cysteine through the conserved F or W. The D gene is left open where the match is weak. The size of a clone is reported for some rows only, either as once, few or many, or as a class for expanded clones.

D gene,clone size,V gene,J gene,CDR3 protein,CDR3 DNA
NA,few,TRBV20-1,TRBJ2-7,CSARGSYEQYF,TGCAGTGCTAGAGGCTCCTACGAGCAGTACTTC
NA,many,TRBV29-1,TRBJ2-1,CSAKGMIASVDEQFF,TGCAGCGCTAAGGGGATGATAGCTAGCGTCGACGAGCAGTTCTTC
NA,many,TRBV20-1,TRBJ1-6,CSARPHYAGDRDNSPLHF,TGCAGTGCTCGACCCCACTACGCAGGGGATAGGGATAATTCACCCCTCCACTTT
TRBD1,few,TRBV5-1,TRBJ2-5,CASSSGRTGFREETQYF,TGCGCCAGCAGCTCGGGCCGGACAGGGTTCCGCGAGGAGACCCAGTACTTC
NA,many,TRBV28,TRBJ2-6,CASSFDSWANVLTF,TGTGCCAGCAGTTTCGACAGCTGGGCCAACGTCCTGACTTTC
NA,NA,TRBV6-1,TRBJ1-5,CASMGNNQPQHF,TGTGCCAGCATGGGGAACAATCAGCCCCAGCATTTT
NA,NA,TRBV3-1,TRBJ2-2,CASSPSRGSRRPGELFF,TGTGCCAGCAGCCCCTCGAGGGGGAGCCGACGGCCCGGGGAGCTGTTTTTT
NA,many,TRBV3-1,TRBJ2-3,CASTRTLLADTQYF,TGTGCCAGCACCCGGACCCTCCTGGCGGATACGCAGTATTTT
NA,many,TRBV7-2,TRBJ1-1,CASRRQRNTEAFF,TGTGCCAGCAGAAGACAGCGGAACACTGAAGCTTTCTTT
TRBD1,many,TRBV19,TRBJ1-2,CASYPGQRNYGYTF,TGTGCCAGTTATCCGGGACAGAGAAACTATGGCTACACCTTC
NA,many,TRBV19,TRBJ1-1,CASSITGSITQVAFF,TGTGCCAGTAGTATAACGGGCTCCATCACCCAAGTCGCTTTCTTT
NA,many,TRBV6-1,TRBJ1-1,CASRDGRELNTEAFF,TGTGCCAGCAGAGATGGCAGGGAACTGAACACTGAAGCTTTCTTT
NA,many,TRBV28,TRBJ2-6,CASGNSGANVLTF,TGTGCCAGCGGGAACTCTGGGGCCAACGTCCTGACTTTC
NA,many,TRBV4-1,TRBJ2-7,CASSQERQGAYEQYF,TGCGCCAGCAGCCAAGAGCGGCAGGGAGCCTACGAGCAGTACTTC
TRBD2,many,TRBV28,TRBJ2-7,CASSFGQREGNEQYF,TGTGCCAGCAGTTTTGGGCAGCGGGAGGGGAACGAGCAGTACTTC
NA,few,TRBV7-9,TRBJ2-1,CASSLGTGEQFF,TGTGCCAGCAGCTTAGGCACGGGTGAGCAGTTCTTC
TRBD2,NA,TRBV4-1,TRBJ2-6,CASSQPTSGSSGANVLTF,TGCGCCAGCAGCCAACCGACTAGCGGGAGCTCTGGGGCCAACGTCCTGACTTTC
NA,many,TRBV4-1,TRBJ1-1,CASSQESLDPEAFF,TGCGCCAGCAGCCAGGAGTCCCTGGACCCTGAAGCTTTCTTT
TRBD1,few,TRBV30,TRBJ2-5,CAWSGDRAETQYF,TGTGCCTGGAGTGGGGACAGGGCAGAGACCCAGTACTTC
NA,NA,TRBV4-1,TRBJ1-2,CASSQELPDYGYTF,TGCGCCAGCAGCCAAGAGCTTCCAGACTATGGCTACACCTTC
NA,many,TRBV19,TRBJ1-1,CASSISMNTEAFF,TGTGCCAGTAGTATTTCCATGAACACTGAAGCTTTCTTT
NA,NA,TRBV5-1,TRBJ2-3,CASSDGGGGPTDTQYF,TGCGCCAGCAGCGACGGAGGGGGGGGGCCGACAGATACGCAGTATTTT
TRBD1,many,TRBV19,TRBJ2-1,CASSIGQGYNEQFF,TGTGCCAGTAGTATAGGACAGGGCTACAATGAGCAGTTCTTC
TRBD2,few,TRBV20-1,TRBJ2-7,CSARRTSNYYEQYF,TGCAGTGCTAGGCGGACTAGCAACTACTACGAGCAGTACTTC
NA,many,TRBV2,TRBJ2-2,CASDRQPIHQNTGELFF,TGTGCCAGCGACAGACAGCCGATTCACCAAAACACCGGGGAGCTGTTTTTT
TRBD1,many,TRBV29-1,TRBJ2-4,CSAGRQGAGNIQYF,TGCAGCGCTGGAAGACAGGGGGCCGGAAACATTCAGTACTTC
TRBD1,many,TRBV20-1,TRBJ1-6,CSAEASQGYNSPLHF,TGCAGTGCTGAGGCTTCACAGGGGTATAATTCACCCCTCCACTTT
TRBD1,many,TRBV19,TRBJ2-7,CASSYSGQGAHEQYF,TGTGCCAGTAGTTATTCCGGGCAGGGGGCCCACGAGCAGTACTTC
NA,NA,TRBV7-9,TRBJ1-4,CASSQKRTVEREKLFF,TGTGCCAGCAGCCAAAAGAGGACAGTCGAGAGGGAAAAACTGTTTTTT
TRBD1,many,TRBV30,TRBJ1-1,CAWRQPGQGNTEAFF,TGTGCCTGGAGGCAACCGGGACAGGGGAACACTGAAGCTTTCTTT
NA,many,TRBV28,TRBJ1-1,CATQLPRRSSTEAFF,TGTGCCACCCAACTGCCACGGAGGAGTAGCACTGAAGCTTTCTTT
NA,many,TRBV12-3/TRBV12-4,TRBJ1-3,CASSPAISGNTIYF,TGTGCCAGCAGTCCAGCGATCTCTGGAAACACCATATATTTT
NA,NA,TRBV29-1,TRBJ2-3,CSVVTLGIDTQYF,TGCAGCGTTGTAACTTTAGGGATAGATACGCAGTATTTT
NA,NA,TRBV5-5,TRBJ1-3,CASSLPGAAGNTIYF,TGTGCCAGCAGCTTGCCAGGGGCGGCTGGAAACACCATATATTTT
NA,many,TRBV28,TRBJ1-1,CASYHSPALNTEAFF,TGTGCCAGCTACCATTCCCCGGCCCTGAACACTGAAGCTTTCTTT
NA,many,TRBV30,TRBJ1-4,CAWSVQGDNEKLFF,TGTGCCTGGAGTGTACAAGGAGATAATGAAAAACTGTTTTTT
NA,many,TRBV2,TRBJ1-5,CASRSRDISFQPQHF,TGTGCCAGCAGATCCCGGGACATCAGCTTTCAGCCCCAGCATTTT
TRBD1,many,TRBV5-1,TRBJ1-1,CASSLETGMGGTEAFF,TGCGCCAGCAGCTTGGAGACAGGGATGGGTGGTACTGAAGCTTTCTTT
NA,few,TRBV20-1,TRBJ2-3,CSARFSDWFTDTQYF,TGCAGTGCTAGATTCTCCGATTGGTTCACAGATACGCAGTATTTT
NA,few,TRBV19,TRBJ1-1,CASSTHLRTEAFF,TGTGCCAGTAGTACCCATTTACGCACTGAAGCTTTCTTT
NA,NA,TRBV19,TRBJ2-1,CASRGWGGEQFF,TGTGCCAGTAGGGGATGGGGTGGTGAGCAGTTCTTC
TRBD1,few,TRBV12-5,TRBJ2-1,CASGTGQGADEQFF,TGTGCTAGTGGTACCGGACAGGGGGCCGATGAGCAGTTCTTC
TRBD2,few,TRBV24-1,TRBJ2-3,CATSDWGLAGGPSTDTQYF,TGTGCCACCAGTGATTGGGGACTAGCGGGGGGTCCTAGCACAGATACGCAGTATTTT
NA,NA,TRBV30,TRBJ1-5,CAWSVGWVQPQHF,TGTGCCTGGAGTGTAGGCTGGGTTCAGCCCCAGCATTTT
NA,many,TRBV19,TRBJ2-5,CASQGRQETQYF,TGTGCCAGCCAGGGTCGGCAAGAGACCCAGTACTTC
NA,many,TRBV7-6,TRBJ1-1,CASSLGASASNTEAFF,TGTGCCAGCAGCTTAGGGGCTTCCGCCTCGAACACTGAAGCTTTCTTT
NA,NA,TRBV19,TRBJ1-5,CASSIRRGNQPQHF,TGTGCCAGTAGTATTCGCAGGGGAAATCAGCCCCAGCATTTT
TRBD1,many,TRBV7-9,TRBJ2-7,CASSLEQGAYYEQYF,TGTGCCAGCAGCTTAGAACAGGGGGCATATTACGAGCAGTACTTC
NA,NA,TRBV15,TRBJ1-3,CATSRDRGSGNTIYF,TGTGCCACCAGCAGAGATCGGGGGTCTGGAAACACCATATATTTT